There are a few counts of the clone carrying this T cell receptor beta chain. No antigen is known for it. The data are from a study of shared clonotypes between healthy human individuals. Regarding the study as a whole: The study found roughly 5.3% of naive CD4 clonotypes shared across several donors. Represented genetic and exposure-history diversity was restricted by having few donors.

V was pared by 5 bases and J by 3 bases, with 8 bases of the junction left unmatched. CDR1 and CDR2 (germline): SGHTA, FQGNSA. This CDR3 contains 18 residues. Some clones are missing from TCRdb's copy, which holds only in-frame ones; the method was immunoSEQ multiplex PCR. The profile shows fewer than 850,000 clones, approximately 79% of them singletons. A CD45RA+ naive subset and a CD45RA-negative memory subset were split from CD4+ cells. The TCR was taken from a woman in her twenties or thirties in good health. The sequenced sample consisted of memory CD4+ T cells sorted from blood. The subset is: CD45RA-negative fraction. V gene TRBV7-2 combines with J gene TRBJ2-3; 16 bases are a match to TRBD2. CDR3 DNA sequence: TGTGCCAGCAGCATGGGACTAGCGGGAGGGCCTTCAACAGATACGCAGTATTTT. Translation: CASSMGLAGGPSTDTQYF. Variable domain in full (rest from reference TRBV7-2 and TRBJ2-3): GAGVSQSPSNKVTEKGKDVELRCDPISGHTALYWYRQSLGQGLEFLIYFQGNSAPDKSGLPSDRFSAERTGGSVSTLTIQRTQQEDSAVYLCASSMGLAGGPSTDTQYFGPGTRLTVL.